Each of the 24 T cell receptor beta chains below was sequenced from the same sample in a study of CD8 T cells in ankylosing spondylitis. TCRdb redid the calling of the 5' RACE reads with MiXCR, one entry per CDR3 protein. The table records nearly 25,000 distinct CDR3 sequences, about a sixth of them present only once. The sample comprised blood. The receptor source for this set is a male donor with ankylosing spondylitis or in good health (not recorded which).

The CDR3 here is CASSRGQGSDTQYF. CDR3 bases: TGTGCCAGCAGCCGCGGACAGGGTTCAGATACGCAGTATTTT. J is TRBJ2-3 and V is TRBV7-8; 8 positions match TRBD1. V was clipped by 5 bases and J by 4 bases; unmatched bases: 5. The CDR3 contains 14 residues. Germline CDR1 is SGHVS and CDR2 is FQNEAQ.

This clonotype turned up a few times. The genes are TRBV5-1 and TRBJ2-1; 8 positions match TRBD2. The CDR3 covers 15 residues. Germline assignment: CDR1 SGHRS and CDR2 YFSETQ. Losses at the gene ends were 4 bases for V and 9 bases for J; bases not matched to a gene: 12. The CDR3 bases are TGCGCCAGCAGCGGGACCGGGACTAGTGGACTTGAGCAGTTCTTC. As protein: CASSGTGTSGLEQFF.

The chain carries TRBV7-3 and TRBJ2-6, with D perhaps TRBD1 or TRBD2 (5 bases each). The V gene's germline CDR1 is SGHTA and CDR2 FQGTGA. The V end lost 3 bases, the J end lost 0 bases, and 9 bases lay between the germline ends. The CDR3 length is 16 residues. CDR3 DNA: TGTGCCAGCAGCTTTGCCGGGACCTCTGGGGCCAACGTCCTGACTTTC. Translating gives CASSFAGTSGANVLTF.

J is TRBJ2-2 and V is TRBV2; 9 bases line up with TRBD2. The V gene end was trimmed by 7 bases and the J gene end by 6 bases; junction bases not matched to a gene: 9. The CDR3 runs 15 residues. The germline V gene has CDR1 SNHLY and CDR2 FYNNEI. Here the CDR3 reads CASKFGGRAAGELFF. Written as DNA, the CDR3 is TGTGCCAGCAAGTTTGGCGGGAGGGCCGCCGGGGAGCTGTTTTTT. Supplemented by reference TRBV2 and TRBJ2-2, the full variable domain reads EPEVTQTPSHQVTQMGQEVILRCVPISNHLYFYWYRQILGQKVEFLVSFYNNEISEKSEIFDDQFSVERPDGSNFTLKIRSTKLEDSAMYFCASKFGGRAAGELFFGEGSRLTVL.

The chain couples TRBV5-1 to TRBJ2-1; 7 nucleotides line up with TRBD2. Germline assignment: CDR1 SGHRS and CDR2 YFSETQ. The length of the CDR3 is 16 residues. V lost 1 base to trimming and J lost 8 bases; unmatched junction nucleotides: 12. CDR3 sequence (DNA): TGCGCCAGCAGCTTGACTTCGGGGGAGGGCTTGGATGAGCAGTTCTTC. It specifies CASSLTSGEGLDEQFF.

The chain recombines TRBV7-8 with TRBJ2-7; no reliable D call. The germline V gene has CDR1 SGHVS and CDR2 FQNEAQ. The CDR3 runs 12 residues. The V end lost 5 bases, the J end lost 6 bases, and 11 bases lay between the germline ends. The DNA of the CDR3 is TGTGCCAGCAGCCTTAGTCTGGGCGAGCAGTACGTC. Protein: CASSLSLGEQYV.

V is TRBV5-1 and J is TRBJ1-1; D gene ambiguous. CDR3 length: 14 amino acids. Between the trimmed V and J ends, which lost 1 base and 4 bases, there was a span of 11 bases. Per the germline V gene, CDR1 is SGHRS and CDR2 is YFSETQ. CDR3 loop: CASSLSGRSTEAFF. The CDR3 region has the DNA TGCGCCAGCAGCTTGTCAGGTCGGAGCACTGAAGCTTTCTTT. Using reference TRBV5-1 and TRBJ1-1 for the parts outside the CDR3, the full variable domain is KAGVTQTPRYLIKTRGQQVTLSCSPISGHRSVSWYQQTPGQGLQFLFEYFSETQRNKGNFPGRFSGRQFSNSRSEMNVSTLELGDSALYLCASSLSGRSTEAFFGQGTRLTVV.

This chain uses TRBV24-1 with TRBJ2-1; D perhaps matches TRBD2 (6 bases). V was clipped by 4 bases and J by 0 bases, with 15 bases between them. The germline V gene encodes CDR1 KGHDR and CDR2 SFDVKD. This CDR3 is 17 amino acids long. CDR3 region: CATSDYSGSSSYNEQFF. CDR3 nucleotides: TGTGCCACCAGTGACTATAGCGGATCTAGCTCCTACAATGAGCAGTTCTTC.

V and J are TRBV9 and TRBJ2-3; tentatively, D is TRBD1 or TRBD2 (5 bases each). The V end lost 0 bases, the J end lost 0 bases, and 5 bases lay between the germline ends. The CDR3 totals 14 residues. The germline V gene encodes CDR1 SGDLS and CDR2 YYNGEE. The CDR3 coding sequence is TGTGCCAGCAGCGTAGGGGGGAGCACAGATACGCAGTATTTT. This translates into CASSVGGSTDTQYF.

This clonotype was seen at least ten times. This CDR3 reads CASSQDASGTNTGELFF. The CDR3 DNA sequence: TGCGCCAGCAGCCAAGATGCTAGCGGGACGAACACCGGGGAGCTGTTTTTT. The chain has TRBV4-3 and TRBJ2-2, with TRBD2 matching 9 bases. The V gene's germline CDR1 is LGHNA and CDR2 YSLEER. The ends lost 0 bases at V and 0 bases at J; junction bases unmatched: 2. The length of the CDR3 is 17 residues.

This sequence joins TRBV29-1 and TRBJ1-1; 7 bases line up with TRBD1. The CDR3 extends over 13 amino acids. Germline V gives CDR1 SQVTM, CDR2 ANQGSEA. V dropped 5 bases and J dropped 2; count of bases not matched to a gene: 5. DNA for the CDR3: TGCAGCGTTACCGGGACAGTCAACACTGAAGCTTTCTTT. Protein sequence: CSVTGTVNTEAFF.

Ten or more counts support this clonotype. The chain links TRBV29-1 to TRBJ2-3; D unclear. Germline V gene data show CDR1 as SQVTM and CDR2 as ANQGSEA. The V gene lost 4 bases and the J gene lost 5 bases, with 10 bases spanning the gap. This CDR3 comprises 12 residues. CDR3 in amino acids: CSVAAGRDTQYF. The CDR3, as DNA: TGCAGCGTTGCGGCAGGTAGAGATACGCAGTATTTT.

At least ten counts were recorded for this clonotype. V usage is TRBV20-1 and J usage is TRBJ2-3; 8 bases align to TRBD2. This CDR3 has 14 amino acids. Looked up from germline, CDR1 is DFQATT and CDR2 is SNEGSKA (reference sequence). J was trimmed by 1 base and V by 5 bases; bases with no gene match: 5. In nucleotides, the CDR3 is TGCAGTGCTGCCGAGACTAGCGGCACAGATACGCAGTATTTT. This translates into CSAAETSGTDTQYF.

The table lists this clonotype with many counts. The chain has TRBV29-1 and TRBJ2-3; 8 nucleotides match TRBD1. Germline V gives CDR1 SQVTM, CDR2 ANQGSEA. Trimming took 2 bases from V and 4 from J; bases not matched to a gene: 2. The CDR3 has 13 residues. The CDR3 DNA follows: TGCAGCGTTGAACGACAGGGGTCAGATACGCAGTATTTT. Translated, it gives CSVERQGSDTQYF.

This clonotype occurred many times. The rearrangement links TRBV29-1 to TRBJ2-1, with 12 bases matching TRBD2. The CDR3 length is 12 residues. The V gene end was trimmed by 7 bases and the J gene end by 9 bases; junction bases not matched to a gene: 4. Germline loops: CDR1 SQVTM, CDR2 ANQGSEA. CDR3 protein: CSGTSGGIEQFF. Here the CDR3 DNA reads TGCAGCGGAACTAGCGGGGGGATTGAGCAGTTCTTC.

This clonotype qualifies as medium-sized. The chain employs TRBV29-1 and TRBJ2-1; tentative D call: TRBD1 (5 bases). The CDR3 totals 13 residues. V shed 4 bases and J shed 3 bases, with 10 bases lying between them. Germline loops: CDR1 SQVTM, CDR2 ANQGSEA. The CDR3 sequence: CSVVGAVYNEQFF. The CDR3 DNA sequence: TGCAGCGTTGTAGGGGCCGTCTACAATGAGCAGTTCTTC.

Only a few counts were recorded for this clonotype. V usage is TRBV7-9 and J usage is TRBJ2-3, with D tentatively TRBD2 (5 bases). Germline assignment: CDR1 SEHNR and CDR2 FQNEAQ (reference sequence). CDR3 length: 15 residues. Trimming stripped 0 bases from V and 4 bases from J, with 11 bases between. The CDR3: CASSLAGASADTQYF. CDR3 coding DNA: TGTGCCAGCAGCTTAGCGGGAGCGTCGGCAGATACGCAGTATTTT.

This clonotype was observed a handful of times. V is TRBV6-2 or TRBV6-3 and J is TRBJ2-1; TRBD2 is a possible D gene (5 bases). Germline V gene lookup returns CDR1 MNHEY and CDR2 SVGEGT. With 7 bases removed from V and 4 bases from J, the gap between germline ends came to 14 bases. This CDR3 has 14 amino acids. Here the CDR3 reads CASIDRGSYNEQFF. The CDR3, as DNA: TGTGCCAGCATTGACCGGGGATCATACAATGAGCAGTTCTTC.

The rearrangement uses TRBV7-2 and TRBJ2-2, with TRBD2 as a possible D gene (6 bases). The CDR3 covers 15 residues. Germline loops: CDR1 SGHTA, CDR2 FQGNSA. The V end was cut by 5 bases, the J end by 5 bases, with 15 bases between. The CDR3 DNA reads as TGTGCCAGCAGCCCTGAGAGGGCGGGGACCGGGGAGCTGTTTTTT. Amino acids: CASSPERAGTGELFF.

In its sample, this clonotype was seen a few times. The gene calls are TRBV6-5 and TRBJ2-3; D is unresolved. CDR1 MNHEY and CDR2 SVGAGI come from the germline V gene. The V and J ends lost 6 bases and 2 bases respectively, with 15 bases between them. CDR3 length: 15 amino acids. CDR3 bases: TGTGCCAGCAGGGACCCAAGGGAACCCACAGATACGCAGTATTTT. It yields the protein CASRDPREPTDTQYF.

The V gene is TRBV18, the J gene TRBJ2-1; D is undetermined. The CDR3 length is 13 residues. Trimming removed 2 bases from V and 10 bases from J, with 12 bases in between. Germline-derived CDR1 and CDR2 are KGHSH and LQKENI. For the CDR3, the DNA is TGTGCCAGCTCACCAGAGAGGCAGAGGGAGCAGTTCTTC. It is translated as CASSPERQREQFF.

This clonotype was recorded only once. The chain combines TRBV4-1 with TRBJ2-1; a possible D gene is TRBD1 (6 bases). CDR1 is MGHRA and CDR2 is YSYEKL in the germline V gene. Between the trimmed V and J ends, which lost 2 bases and 8 bases, there was a span of 10 bases. The CDR3 sequence is 13 residues long. CDR3 nucleotide sequence: TGCGCCAGCAGCCAATACGCAGGGGATGAGCAGTTCTTC. Translation: CASSQYAGDEQFF.

Written as DNA, the CDR3 is TGTGCCAGCGCCGGGCGGGGCTCTTTCAATGAGCAGTTCTTC. Translation gives CASAGRGSFNEQFF. The V call is TRBV12-3 or TRBV12-4, the J call TRBJ2-1; tentative D call: TRBD2 (6 bases). Trimming shortened V by 8 bases and J by 6 bases, and 17 bases separated the two germline ends. CDR3 size: 14 residues.

Note on this clonotype: A much larger clone lies a single base off, so this may be a read error. The chain combines TRBV5-1 with TRBJ2-5; no definite D call. Germline CDR1 reads SGHRS; CDR2 reads YFSETQ. This CDR3 has 13 residues. Trimming removed 3 bases from V and 2 bases from J, with 8 bases in between. As DNA, the CDR3 is TGCGCCAGCAGCTCGTACGGACAAGAGACCCAGTACTTC. It encodes CASSSYGQETQYF.